This entry features one TCR beta chain sequence. This sample was taken from a study of blood T cell repertoires in COVID-19. About the research overall: Both acute and convalescent COVID-19 samples were obtained from the United States, Italy and Spain. PBMCs, B-cell-depleted T cells, or T cells were the source of the cDNA or gDNA that made up the material.

The V gene end was trimmed by 1 base and the J gene end by 6 bases; junction bases not matched to a gene: 4. This CDR3 region has 14 residues. Germline values: CDR1 LGHNA, CDR2 YSLEER. Source study methods: Reference gene primer amplification yielded estimated nucleated cell counts. TCRdb's table, derived via immunoSEQ multiplex PCR, lists solely in-frame clones and lacks some. D and trimming were read from the DNA, whereas the V and J calls and clone size are those reported in that table. The sample has approximately 170,000 clones; 89% are singletons. This chain links TRBV4-3 with TRBJ1-2; 8 bases agree with TRBD1. Source material: peripheral blood. The receptor's source is a man younger than 35 who had recovered from COVID-19. The CDR3 DNA sequence: TGCGCCAGCAGCCAAGTCCCAGGGGGCCATGGCTACACCTTC. Amino acid sequence: CASSQVPGGHGYTF.